The entry that follows covers one TCR beta chain sequence. This sample was taken from a study of hypomethylating agent response in myelodysplastic syndrome. For the study at large: Patients with myelodysplastic syndrome were several male and 2 female.

The CDR3 has 16 residues. Germline lookup yields CDR1 SGHVS and CDR2 FQNEAQ. The V end lost 5 bases, the J end lost 2 bases, and 15 bases lay between the germline ends. TCRdb keeps only in-frame clones here, not all; method: immunoSEQ multiplex PCR. The repertoire includes approximately 880 clones, approximately 85% of them detected once, and around 31% sits in the top ten. The chain combines TRBV7-8 with TRBJ2-2; D unclear. This specimen consisted of bone marrow, obtained before or after starting hypomethylating agent treatment for myelodysplastic syndrome (not recorded which). This sequence was found in a human donor with myelodysplastic syndrome. The CDR3 here is CASSRWFLPNTGELFF. The CDR3 DNA reads as TGTGCCAGCAGCCGATGGTTCTTACCTAACACCGGGGAGCTGTTTTTT.